The T cell receptor (beta chain) described here comes from a study of blood T cell repertoires in COVID-19. At the level of the study: COVID-19 samples from acute and convalescent phases originated in the United States, Italy and Spain.

Participants reported their clinical history, and cohort assignment relied on those reports. The ends were cut back, 4 bases at V and 9 bases at J, with 24 bases in the middle. CDR1 is MGHDK and CDR2 is SYGVNS in the germline V gene. This CDR3 is 17 amino acids long. Per the study methods: Amplification of reference gene primers provided the estimated nucleated cell counts. This table comes from immunoSEQ multiplex PCR, and its TCRdb copy is limited to in-frame clones, with some not included. V, J and clone size reflect that table, while D and trimming were determined from the DNA. The repertoire holds around 380,000 clones, with 87% as singletons.

Sequencing used PBMCs or T cells enriched from blood (not recorded which). The chain carries TRBV25-1 and TRBJ2-2; TRBD2 might be the D (6 bases). The clonotype comes from a man aged 25 to 40 who had recovered from COVID-19. The CDR3 is CASSGRKVRLEGRELFF. Here the CDR3 DNA reads TGTGCCAGCAGTGGAAGGAAGGTGAGGTTGGAGGGCAGGGAGCTGTTTTTT.